This record concerns one T cell receptor (beta chain) sequence. What it recognizes is unknown. CDR1 is GTSNPN, CDR2 SVGIG, per germline (reference sequence). The CDR3 covers 16 residues. V lost 2 bases, J lost 3 bases, and 10 bases stayed unmatched. The record originates from a study of T cell repertoires in cytomegalovirus infection. Looking at the study overall: CMV infection plus the matching HLA type was flagged by public TCR beta signatures.

TCRdb recomputed calls from the reads with MiXCR, one row per CDR3 protein. The sample holds around 450,000 distinct CDR3 sequences, 31% seen once. General study results and limits: CMV-specific HLA-C-restricted TCR beta clonotypes dominated the ex vivo response.

The receptor was derived from a human donor in good health (CMV status not recorded). Some clones in this sample may be carry-over from other donors' samples. The specimen was PBMCs. J is TRBJ2-1 and V is TRBV30; 7 nucleotides line up with TRBD1. CDR3 in amino acids: CAWSPLGQYNYNEQFF. DNA of the CDR3: TGTGCCTGGAGTCCCCTGGGACAGTATAACTACAATGAGCAGTTCTTC.